The following is a T cell receptor (beta chain) sequence with its context. A single base separates this from a much larger clone, so it may be a read error. The identical CDR3 is also encoded by other nucleotide sequences in the sample. This specimen comes from a study of beta chain features in type 1 diabetes. cDNA synthesis used the whole RNA isolate, giving expressed TCRB sequences. Some clones are missing from TCRdb's copy, which holds only in-frame ones; the method was immunoSEQ multiplex PCR. The table includes 300,000 or so clones, approximately 8% detected once. Source material: central memory CD4+ T cells from blood. The TCR comes from a woman under 30 in good health.

CDR3 DNA: TGTGCCAGCAGCTCCACAGGGGCTGGTAACACCATATATTTT. This encodes CASSSTGAGNTIYF. This sequence joins TRBV5-6 and TRBJ1-3; 7 bases are a match to TRBD1. There are 14 residues in the CDR3. CDR1 is SGHDT and CDR2 is YYEEEE in the germline V gene.